The rows below give T cell receptor beta chains drawn from one sample of a study of blood T cell repertoires in COVID-19. TCRdb's copy holds only in-frame clones and misses some; the assay was immunoSEQ multiplex PCR. This sample has about 210,000 clones, with 80% found just once. Input material: PBMCs or T cells enriched from blood (not recorded which). Every receptor here comes from a man aged 30 to 39 with acute COVID-19. The CDR3 runs from the conserved cysteine through the conserved F or W. The D gene is left open where the match is weak. A clone size is listed for some rows: how often the clone was seen (once, few, many), or a class if it is expanded.

TRBV3-1/TRBV3-2,14,TRBJ2-7,TRBD2,few,CASSPRGANYEQYF,TGTGCCAGCAGCCCGCGGGGGGCCAACTACGAGCAGTACTTC
TRBV5-5,15,TRBJ1-2,-,once,CASSFSGGKEFGYTF,TGTGCCAGCAGCTTTTCTGGGGGCAAGGAGTTTGGCTACACCTTC
TRBV7-2,17,TRBJ1-5,TRBD1,-,CASSPRGQGVSNQPQHF,TGTGCCAGCAGCCCACGGGGGCAGGGGGTAAGCAATCAGCCCCAGCATTTT
TRBV28,14,TRBJ1-2,-,-,CASSLGGPSRGYTF,TGTGCCAGCAGTTTAGGGGGCCCTTCGCGCGGCTACACCTTC
TRBV4-1,16,TRBJ1-5,-,-,CASSQERGRGNQPQHF,TGCGCCAGCAGCCAAGAGCGGGGCCGAGGCAATCAGCCCCAGCATTTT
TRBV19,15,TRBJ2-2,TRBD1,-,CASSIRDRNTGELFF,TGTGCCAGTAGTATCCGGGACAGGAACACCGGGGAGCTGTTTTTT
TRBV14,16,TRBJ1-2,-,-,CASSPVQGRGGYGYTF,TGTGCCAGCAGCCCCGTTCAAGGCAGGGGCGGGTATGGCTACACCTTC
TRBV10-3,16,TRBJ1-1,TRBD1,-,CATNPGTGLENTEAFF,TGTGCCACAAACCCCGGGACAGGGTTGGAGAACACTGAAGCTTTCTTT
TRBV21-1,16,TRBJ2-3,-,-,CASSGLAGLSTDTQYF,TGTGCCAGCAGCGGCCTAGCGGGGCTCAGCACAGATACGCAGTATTTT
TRBV13,15,TRBJ2-3,TRBD2,-,CASSSGLRGTDTQYF,TGTGCCAGCAGCTCGGGACTACGGGGCACAGATACGCAGTATTTT
TRBV30,10,TRBJ2-5,-,once,CAWRRETQYF,TGTGCCTGGAGGAGGGAGACCCAGTACTTC
TRBV5-1,14,TRBJ1-1,-,-,CASSFFQGSTEAFF,TGCGCCAGCAGTTTCTTCCAGGGGAGCACTGAAGCTTTCTTT
TRBV27,16,TRBJ1-1,TRBD1,-,CASSLGTGLINTEAFF,TGTGCCAGCAGTTTAGGGACAGGCCTAATTAACACTGAAGCTTTCTTT
TRBV7-9,17,TRBJ1-4,TRBD1,-,CASSLGTQGWTNEKLFF,TGTGCCAGCAGCTTAGGTACACAGGGGTGGACTAATGAAAAACTGTTTTTT
TRBV2,11,TRBJ1-1,-,-,CASQGNTEAFF,TGTGCCAGCCAGGGGAACACTGAAGCTTTCTTT
TRBV9,14,TRBJ1-6,-,-,CASSPPGNNSPLHF,TGTGCCAGCAGCCCACCGGGGAATAATTCACCCCTCCACTTT
TRBV10-2,16,TRBJ2-7,TRBD1,-,CASRDTGTGVSYEQYF,TGCGCCAGCAGGGATACCGGGACAGGGGTTTCTTACGAGCAGTACTTC
TRBV19,15,TRBJ1-2,-,-,CASSIGMGATYGYTF,TGTGCCAGTAGTATTGGCATGGGGGCGACCTATGGCTACACCTTC
TRBV30,19,TRBJ2-6,-,-,CAWRGPPWGHPPGANVLTF,TGTGCCTGGAGGGGGCCCCCCTGGGGACACCCGCCTGGGGCCAACGTCCTGACTTTC
TRBV25-1,15,TRBJ1-4,TRBD1,few,CASSAFTGGNEKLFF,TGTGCCAGCAGTGCCTTTACAGGGGGGAATGAAAAACTGTTTTTT
TRBV29-1,14,TRBJ1-1,TRBD1,-,CSCKPGGRATEAFF,TGCAGCTGCAAACCAGGGGGTAGGGCTACTGAAGCTTTCTTT
TRBV20-1,13,TRBJ1-2,-,-,CSASRGGNYGYTF,TGCAGTGCTAGTAGGGGGGGGAACTATGGCTACACCTTC
TRBV7-2,13,TRBJ2-5,-,few,CASSSRVQETQYF,TGTGCCAGCAGCTCCCGGGTTCAAGAGACCCAGTACTTC
TRBV5-1,19,TRBJ2-3,TRBD2,-,CASSLAASGGAFSTDTQYF,TGCGCCAGCAGCTTGGCCGCGAGCGGGGGGGCCTTTAGCACAGATACGCAGTATTTT
TRBV7-5,15,TRBJ2-7,-,-,CVRSFPLTGAYEQYF,TGTGTCAGAAGCTTTCCCCTGACGGGGGCCTACGAGCAGTACTTC
TRBV10-3,11,TRBJ1-5,-,-,CAISDEQTQHF,TGTGCCATCAGTGATGAACAGACCCAGCATTTT
TRBV19,14,TRBJ2-1,-,-,CASSPTGTSNEQFF,TGTGCCAGTAGTCCAACTGGGACTTCCAACGAGCAGTTCTTC
TRBV29-1,13,TRBJ1-2,TRBD1,-,CSVEGTGGYGYTF,TGCAGCGTTGAAGGGACAGGGGGCTACGGCTACACCTTC
TRBV14,15,TRBJ2-7,-,once,CASSPRTFRGHEQYF,TGTGCCAGCAGCCCGCGGACGTTCAGGGGCCACGAGCAGTACTTC
TRBV27,16,TRBJ1-5,TRBD1,-,CASSPLRGASNQPQHF,TGTGCCAGCAGTCCCCTCAGGGGGGCCAGCAATCAGCCCCAGCATTTT
TRBV7-3,14,TRBJ2-1,-,-,CASRRGAAYNEQFF,TGTGCCAGCCGGAGGGGTGCCGCCTACAATGAGCAGTTCTTC
TRBV6-2/TRBV6-3,17,TRBJ2-3,TRBD2,-,CASSYSAAGLAGDTQYF,TGTGCCAGCAGTTACTCGGCTGCGGGACTAGCTGGGGATACGCAGTATTTT
TRBV12-3/TRBV12-4,13,TRBJ1-2,-,-,CASRRTPNYGYTF,TGTGCCAGCAGACGGACACCTAACTATGGCTACACCTTC
TRBV11-2,14,TRBJ1-4,TRBD1,-,CASSSGQGNEKLFF,TGTGCCAGCAGCTCGGGACAGGGGAATGAAAAACTGTTTTTT
TRBV29-1,11,TRBJ2-7,-,-,CSAQTDYEQYF,TGCAGCGCCCAGACAGACTACGAGCAGTACTTC
TRBV7-4,17,TRBJ2-3,TRBD2,-,CASSLTSAGGPTDTQYF,TGTGCCAGCAGCTTAACTTCGGCGGGGGGACCCACAGATACGCAGTATTTT
TRBV29-1,13,TRBJ1-2,TRBD1,-,CSVEPQGAYGYTF,TGCAGCGTGGAGCCACAGGGGGCCTATGGCTACACCTTC
TRBV11-2,15,TRBJ1-3,-,-,CASSFGVGSGNTIYF,TGTGCCAGCAGCTTCGGAGTGGGCTCTGGAAACACCATATATTTT
TRBV6-1,14,TRBJ2-5,-,-,CASSEFGIQETQYF,TGTGCCAGCAGTGAATTCGGGATCCAAGAGACCCAGTACTTC
TRBV4-1,15,TRBJ2-5,-,few,CASSQDRSGIETQYF,TGCGCCAGCAGCCAAGATAGGTCAGGGATAGAGACCCAGTACTTC
TRBV14,15,TRBJ1-3,-,-,CASSQSRVTGNTIYF,TGTGCCAGCAGCCAAAGTCGAGTAACTGGAAACACCATATATTTT
TRBV28,15,TRBJ2-2,TRBD1,-,CASSPGTGGPGELFF,TGTGCCAGCAGTCCGGGGACAGGGGGCCCCGGGGAGCTGTTTTTT
TRBV11-2,16,TRBJ1-2,-,-,CASSLDRVTGPQGYTF,TGTGCCAGCAGCTTAGATCGGGTGACAGGCCCCCAGGGCTACACCTTC
TRBV14,14,TRBJ1-6,TRBD1,-,CASSLGTGVFALHF,TGTGCCAGCAGCCTGGGGACAGGGGTCTTCGCCCTCCACTTT
TRBV6-5,12,TRBJ2-7,-,-,CASAMGHGEQYF,TGTGCCAGCGCCATGGGACACGGCGAGCAGTACTTC
TRBV5-6,16,TRBJ2-5,TRBD2,-,CASSFTSGGHQETQYF,TGTGCCAGCAGTTTTACTAGCGGGGGGCACCAAGAGACCCAGTACTTC
TRBV9,16,TRBJ2-7,TRBD2,-,CASSAGLAGPYYEQYF,TGTGCCAGCAGCGCGGGACTAGCGGGGCCCTACTACGAGCAGTACTTC
TRBV6-1,14,TRBJ1-1,-,-,CASSERTENTEAFF,TGTGCCAGCAGTGAACGGACAGAGAACACTGAAGCTTTCTTT
TRBV6-2/TRBV6-3,15,TRBJ1-2,-,-,CASSPRVQGIGGYTF,TGTGCCAGCAGCCCACGGGTGCAGGGGATTGGAGGCTACACCTTC
TRBV7-6,17,TRBJ1-4,-,-,CASSLLGVGATNEKLFF,TGTGCCAGCAGCTTACTAGGGGTTGGTGCAACTAATGAAAAACTGTTTTTT
TRBV5-1,15,TRBJ1-6,-,-,CASTLGGSRVSPLHF,TGCGCCAGCACCCTGGGGGGGTCGCGTGTTTCACCCCTCCACTTT
TRBV20-1,15,TRBJ1-6,TRBD1,-,CSASNQGVTNSPLHF,TGCAGTGCTAGTAACCAGGGGGTTACTAATTCACCCCTCCACTTT
TRBV29-1,13,TRBJ1-2,-,-,CSVEGRLNYGYTF,TGCAGCGTTGAAGGCAGGTTAAACTATGGCTACACCTTC